This T cell receptor (beta chain) emerged from a study of cytomegalovirus exposure and HLA in healthy donors. Of note for this clone: The antigen remains undetermined.

Use of 60 Vbeta and 13 Jbeta primers characterized the PCR. Clones were sequenced by immunoSEQ multiplex PCR, and TCRdb holds only the in-frame ones, with some missing. Of about 60,000 clones listed, about 73% were seen once; the top ten hold around 19%. The study's findings and limits: Researchers reported from a later analysis that most CMV-associated TCR beta chains appeared HLA-restricted.

V was clipped by 4 bases and J by 14 bases, with 24 bases between them. The CDR3 extends over 16 amino acids. Germline V gives CDR1 PRHDT, CDR2 FYEKMQ (reference sequence). V and J are TRBV13 and TRBJ1-6, with D perhaps matching TRBD1 (5 bases). This receptor was taken from a woman aged 55-69 years in good health and CMV-seropositive. The sequencing input was PBMCs. CDR3 sequence (DNA): TGTGCCAGCAGCTCCGGGGGAGGGGTTCTTGGGATGGCCCTCCACTTT. Its translation: CASSSGGGVLGMALHF.